Detailed here is one T cell receptor beta chain. Antigen specificity is unknown. The ends were cut back, 5 bases at V and 1 base at J, with 14 bases in the middle. This CDR3 region has 15 residues. Germline V lookup: CDR1 LNHDA, CDR2 SQIVND (reference sequence). TCRdb keeps only in-frame clones here, not all; method: immunoSEQ multiplex PCR. The sample holds some 190,000 clones, about 82% seen once. This entry is derived from a study of cytomegalovirus exposure and HLA in healthy donors. Study-wide points: The study designated 164 TCR beta chains cytomegalovirus-associated.

Source material: PBMCs. This sequence originates from a woman between 18 and 29 years old in good health and CMV-seronegative. The J gene is TRBJ1-1, the V gene TRBV19, with a weak D call TRBD1 (6 bases). CDR3 in DNA: TGTGCCAGTAGTTCGAGGGGGGAGGGGAACACTGAAGCTTTCTTT. This sequence encodes CASSSRGEGNTEAFF.